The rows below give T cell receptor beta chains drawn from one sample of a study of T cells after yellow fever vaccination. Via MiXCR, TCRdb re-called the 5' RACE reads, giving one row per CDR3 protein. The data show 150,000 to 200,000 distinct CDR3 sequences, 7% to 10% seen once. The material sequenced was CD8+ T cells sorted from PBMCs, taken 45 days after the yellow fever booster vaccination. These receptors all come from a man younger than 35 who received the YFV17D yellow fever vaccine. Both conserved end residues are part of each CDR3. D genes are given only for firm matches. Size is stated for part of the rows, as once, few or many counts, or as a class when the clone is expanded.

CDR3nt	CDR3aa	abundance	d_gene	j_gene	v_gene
TGTGCCACCAGCGGTTCCGCCAACACCGGGGAGCTGTTTTTT	CATSGSANTGELFF	.	.	TRBJ2-2	TRBV15
TGTGCCAGCAGTTACTCCGGGGGGGCCGGGGAGACCCAGTACTTC	CASSYSGGAGETQYF	few	TRBD2	TRBJ2-5	TRBV6-2/TRBV6-3
TGCGCCAGCAGCCAAGTGGGCGGGGTCGATGAGCAGTTCTTC	CASSQVGGVDEQFF	few	.	TRBJ2-1	TRBV4-1
TGTGCTAGCAGCCGTCACAGGGGGGAGACCCAGTACTTC	CASSRHRGETQYF	.	TRBD1	TRBJ2-5	TRBV7-7
TGTGCCAGCAGCCCCTCCTGGGGGGGGCAAGAGACCCAGTACTTC	CASSPSWGGQETQYF	many	TRBD2	TRBJ2-5	TRBV11-2
TGTGCCAGCAGTTCCGGGCCACACACTGAAGCTTTCTTT	CASSSGPHTEAFF	few	.	TRBJ1-1	TRBV12-3/TRBV12-4
TGTGCCAGCAGCGTAGTGGAGACAGGCTTCTATGGCTACACCTTC	CASSVVETGFYGYTF	few	.	TRBJ1-2	TRBV9
TGTGCCAGTAGTATGACAGGTCCCGGGGAGCTGTTTTTT	CASSMTGPGELFF	many	.	TRBJ2-2	TRBV19
TGTGCCAGCAGTGAAGGTCCGGGGGGGGCCTACAACTATGGCTACACCTTC	CASSEGPGGAYNYGYTF	many	.	TRBJ1-2	TRBV2
TGTGCCAGCAGCTCAGGGAACACTGAAGCTTTCTTT	CASSSGNTEAFF	many	.	TRBJ1-1	TRBV5-5
TGTGCCAGCACTGTTGGGCCGAGCTACACTGAAGCTTTCTTT	CASTVGPSYTEAFF	few	.	TRBJ1-1	TRBV27
TGCGCCAGCAGCCAAGTAGGACTAGCGGGAAGTACAGATACGCAGTATTTT	CASSQVGLAGSTDTQYF	few	TRBD2	TRBJ2-3	TRBV4-1
TGCGCCAGCAGCCAAGACCACTCCACTAATGAAAAACTGTTTTTT	CASSQDHSTNEKLFF	few	.	TRBJ1-4	TRBV4-3
TGTGCCAGCAGCTTAGTGATCCTTGGCAGCGAGCTCGAAGCTTTCTTT	CASSLVILGSELEAFF	few	.	TRBJ1-1	TRBV7-8
TGTGCCAGCAGTTCCGGGGACACGAACACCGGGGAGCTGTTTTTT	CASSSGDTNTGELFF	few	.	TRBJ2-2	TRBV12-3/TRBV12-4
TGTGCCACCAGCAGAGGGGACAGGGGGCCCTACAATGAGCAGTTCTTC	CATSRGDRGPYNEQFF	.	TRBD1	TRBJ2-1	TRBV15
TGTGCCAGCACTGGTGAAGTTAATGAAAAACTGTTTTTT	CASTGEVNEKLFF	few	.	TRBJ1-4	TRBV7-9
TGTGCCAGCAGGGGGGACAAAAGCCAAGAGACCCAGTACTTC	CASRGDKSQETQYF	.	.	TRBJ2-5	TRBV12-3/TRBV12-4
TGTGCCAGCAGCTTCAGGGGCCTTGAACAAGAGACCCAGTACTTC	CASSFRGLEQETQYF	few	.	TRBJ2-5	TRBV7-9
TGTGCCAGTTCCATAGCCGGGACTAGCGTCGTCGGTGAGCAGTTCTTC	CASSIAGTSVVGEQFF	.	TRBD2	TRBJ2-1	TRBV6-2/TRBV6-3
TGTGCCAGCAGTTACGACTCCAAGGCGCAGTATTTT	CASSYDSKAQYF	few	.	TRBJ2-3	TRBV6-2/TRBV6-3
TGTGCCAGCAGTTTGGGAGGCCAGAGCAATCAGCCCCAGCATTTT	CASSLGGQSNQPQHF	.	.	TRBJ1-5	TRBV6-2/TRBV6-3
TGTGCCAGCAGCTTGCCCGGGGCAGGGGAGCTGTTTTTT	CASSLPGAGELFF	.	.	TRBJ2-2	TRBV7-9
TGCAGCGTTGAGGGTACTGGGCCGAACACTGAAGCTTTCTTT	CSVEGTGPNTEAFF	.	.	TRBJ1-1	TRBV29-1
TGTGCCAGCAGTTACTCGGCAGGGGGCGGGTATGGCTACACCTTC	CASSYSAGGGYGYTF	.	TRBD1	TRBJ1-2	TRBV6-6
TGTGCCAGCAAAATAGCGGAGACCCAGTACTTC	CASKIAETQYF	few	.	TRBJ2-5	TRBV25-1
TGTGCCAGCAGCTTATGGACGAACACTGAAGCTTTCTTT	CASSLWTNTEAFF	.	.	TRBJ1-1	TRBV7-9
TGCAGTGCTAGAGGGGCTAGCGTAGGGTTTGAGCAGTTCTTC	CSARGASVGFEQFF	.	.	TRBJ2-1	TRBV20-1